This T cell receptor beta chain was sequenced during a study of response to subunit inactivated influenza vaccine. Study-wide findings and caveats: The authors proposed limited new T cell recruitment per seasonal influenza vaccination.

MiXCR was run by TCRdb on the RT-PCR reads, yielding one entry per CDR3 protein. Seen here are some 850,000 distinct CDR3 sequences, about a fifth observed once, and the top ten hold under 13%. CDR1 SGHRS and CDR2 YFSETQ come from the germline V gene. J was trimmed by 2 bases and V by 2 bases; bases with no gene match: 7. CDR3 size: 15 residues. This clonotype was picked up a small number of times. Its antigen is still unknown. The sample here was PBMCs from blood, taken 4 to 6 days after vaccination. This chain links TRBV5-1 with TRBJ2-7; 7 bases fit TRBD1. The clonotype originates from a man aged 50 to 59 who received an inactivated influenza vaccine. The chain's CDR3 is CASSFSPGQPYEQYF. The CDR3, as DNA: TGCGCCAGCAGCTTTAGTCCGGGACAGCCCTACGAGCAGTACTTC.